This T cell receptor beta chain was sequenced in a study of T cells after posttransplantation cyclophosphamide listed by TCRdb under 2016. In terms of the full investigation: The study tracked T cell repertoire reconstitution by TRB sequencing after myeloablative bone marrow transplantation using posttransplantation cyclophosphamide as GVHD prophylaxis. Antigen receptor sequencing was done on samples from 35 PTCy-treated patients and from approximately 17 related bone marrow donors of those patients. Blood from every one of the approximately 37 PTCy patients who had 1-year posttransplant specimens underwent TRB sequencing. In 3 patients, up to roughly 3 additional blood samples taken between 2 and 5.2 years after transplant also underwent TRB sequencing, as did pretransplant blood from 4 patients. Because TRA and TRB clonality correlated tightly in fewer than ten samples, the subsequent TCR analyses were limited to TRB only. Public TRB sequences were checked against a database of over 3,500 sequences associated with responses to pathogens, tumor antigens, self-antigens and alloantigens.

Concerning this clone itself: Its antigen has not been determined. Base qualities are not provided; no much larger clone lies one nucleotide away.

Genomic DNA was used for TRB sequencing, which was performed with the immunoSEQ assay at survey resolution or with the hsTCRB kit. As for the authors' bioinformatics: The immunoSEQ software handled the initial read processing, while the LymphoSeq R package was used for the repertoire analyses. Clonality was computed as 1 minus normalized Shannon entropy, and a Gini coefficient was also calculated for each TRB dataset. Phenotypes of unsorted samples were inferred by mapping TRB sequences from sorted subsets of the recipient or donor onto unsorted samples of the same recipient. Held by TCRdb, this immuneACCESS table contains in-frame sequences only and omits some clones. Under half of the omission traces to an unresolved V gene where checked; the cause of the rest is unknown. V and J calls plus clone size are reproduced from that table; the DNA served to infer D and trimming. This sample comprises 10,000 to 12,000 clones, around 96% of them detected only once. About 0.27% of the sample is held by the ten biggest clonotypes.

Peripheral blood samples were provided by related bone marrow donors on the day of marrow donation. Viable CD3+CD4+ or CD3+CD8+ cells that were CCR7+CD45RA+CD45RO-CD95-CD27+CD28+ were classified as naive T cells. Mononuclear cells from peripheral blood and bone marrow were separated by Ficoll-Hypaque density centrifugation and then cryopreserved. Sorting of CD4+ and CD8+ T cells, including naive and memory subsets, was performed by FACS on a FACSAria II. Broader findings and caveats from the paper: At 1-2 months, donor-recipient similarity was low but rose over the first year, and the later blood repertoires were often dominated by donor CD8+ memory clones. Across approximately 45 patients, recipient CMV seropositivity and CMV reactivation were highly associated with TRB clonality; PTCy diversity was similar to CNI/methotrexate controls. The TRB repertoires of T cells infiltrating skin or GI tract showed only limited overlap with the TRB repertoires of T cells in blood.

This TCR was sampled from a man aged 25 to 40 in good health and a related stem cell transplant donor. The sample consisted of naive CD8+ T cells sorted from PBMCs.

The CDR3 protein is CASSPSPGAPLHF. The DNA is as follows: TGTGCCAGCAGCCCCTCCCCTGGGGCGCCCCTCCACTTT. This chain joins TRBV5-4 to TRBJ1-6, with a weak D call of TRBD1 (5 bases match). The trim is 4 bases for V and 13 bases for J, with a gap of 15 bases between the germline ends. CDR1 is given as SGHNT and CDR2 as YYREEE, both from the germline V gene (reference sequence). CDR3 length: 13 amino acids, cysteine to phenylalanine. Left in the record is the CDR3 DNA by itself, 39 bases read in frame from the first base.